Presented here are 29 T cell receptor beta chains from one specimen sequenced in a study of control samples from healthy donors and cancer patients (dated by TCRdb to 2018 to 2020). Library prep was done by the immunoSEQ multiplex PCR assay. The table was pulled from immuneACCESS by TCRdb, which kept in-frame rearrangements only. Such tables lose some clones; where checked, under half of the loss comes from unresolved V genes, and the rest has no known cause. The sample has 70,000 to 75,000 clones on record, 87% of them singletons. The ten largest clones take up just under 4% of the sample. The material sequenced was blood. These receptors all come from a woman aged 50 to 65 in good health.

This rearrangement joins TRBV19 to TRBJ1-1; D is unresolved. The CDR3 length is 13 residues. Germline V CDR1 and CDR2: LNHDA, SQIVND (reference sequence). V lost 1 base, J lost 4 bases, and 7 bases lay in between. CDR3 amino acids: CASSIGGITEAFF. The DNA for the CDR3 is TGTGCCAGTAGTATAGGCGGGATCACTGAAGCTTTCTTT.

This sequence joins TRBV9 and TRBJ1-4, with D possibly matching TRBD1 (5 bases). Trimming took 0 bases from V and 5 from J, leaving 14 bases between them. The CDR3 runs 16 residues. Germline values: CDR1 SGDLS, CDR2 YYNGEE. This CDR3 reads CASSVATGGLNEKLFF. CDR3 sequence (DNA): TGTGCCAGCAGCGTAGCTACCGGGGGACTCAATGAAAAACTGTTTTTT.

Of note for this clone: The sample contains more than one DNA sequence encoding this CDR3. V gene TRBV6-5 combines with J gene TRBJ1-2, with D perhaps matching TRBD1 (6 bases). V was pared by 0 bases and J by 4 bases, with 9 bases between. Germline V gene data show CDR1 as MNHEY and CDR2 as SVGAGI. The CDR3 has 14 amino acids. CDR3 protein: CASSYSAGAYGYTF. The CDR3 DNA reads TGTGCCAGCAGTTACTCGGCAGGGGCCTATGGCTACACCTTC.

The rearrangement joins TRBV19 to TRBJ2-7; 8 nucleotides line up with TRBD2. CDR1 is LNHDA, CDR2 SQIVND, per germline (reference sequence). The V segment lost 5 bases and the J segment 1 base; nucleotides outside the gene matches: 7. CDR3 length: 15 residues. The CDR3 DNA sequence: TGTGCCAGTAGTTCACCGGGACTAGGATCCTACGAGCAGTACTTC. Translation: CASSSPGLGSYEQYF.

The V call is TRBV6-6, the J call TRBJ1-6, with TRBD1 matching over 7 bases. The CDR3 is made up of 17 amino acids. Germline V gene sequence: CDR1 MNHNY, CDR2 SVGAGI (reference sequence). V trimming: 5 bases; J trimming: 0 bases; junction bases outside the gene matches: 7. DNA for the CDR3: TGTGCCAGCAGTCCCCGGGACAGCAGCTCCTATAATTCACCCCTCCACTTT. This codes for CASSPRDSSSYNSPLHF.

V and J are TRBV5-4 and TRBJ2-7; 7 bases map to TRBD1. The trim removed 5 bases at V and 6 bases at J, leaving 5 bases unmatched. Looked up from germline, CDR1 is SGHNT and CDR2 is YYREEE (reference sequence). The CDR3 sequence is 12 residues long. As DNA, the CDR3 is TGTGCCAGCAGTTTTACAGGGGTCGAGCAGTACTTC. Protein: CASSFTGVEQYF.

The chain employs TRBV30 and TRBJ1-2, with TRBD1 matching over 7 bases. Trimming removed 5 bases from V and 8 bases from J; junction bases left unmatched: 5. From germline, CDR1 is GTSNPN and CDR2 SVGIG (reference sequence). This CDR3 contains 11 residues. The CDR3 here is CAWDRAWGYTF. In DNA form, the CDR3 reads TGTGCCTGGGACAGGGCCTGGGGCTACACCTTC.

The CDR3 is CATSMEQGAPYEQYF. The CDR3 DNA follows: TGTGCCACCAGCATGGAACAGGGGGCCCCCTACGAGCAGTACTTC. V usage is TRBV15 and J usage is TRBJ2-7, with TRBD1 identical over 9 bases. CDR3 length: 15 residues. After removal of 4 bases from V and 2 bases from J, the junction contained 6 bases not matched to a gene. CDR1 and CDR2 from the germline V gene are LNHNV and YYDKDF (reference sequence). Combining the CDR3 with reference TRBV15 and TRBJ2-7 gives the whole variable domain DAMVIQNPRYQVTQFGKPVTLSCSQTLNHNVMYWYQQKSSQAPKLLFHYYDKDFNNEADTPDNFQSRRPNTSFCFLDIRSPGLGDTAMYLCATSMEQGAPYEQYFGPGTRLTVT.

The chain couples TRBV9 to TRBJ2-1; TRBD2 aligns across 12 bases. This CDR3 region has 19 residues. The germline V gene encodes CDR1 SGDLS and CDR2 YYNGEE. Trimming cost V 5 bases and J 6 bases; bases outside gene matches: 18. The CDR3: CASSPFAGTRLAGVNEQFF. CDR3 DNA: TGTGCCAGCAGTCCGTTTGCCGGGACAAGACTAGCGGGAGTCAATGAGCAGTTCTTC.

The chain combines TRBV14 with TRBJ2-5, with 7 bases fitting TRBD1. The V and J ends lost 0 bases and 2 bases, in that order; junction bases with no gene match: 3. Germline CDR1 is SGHDN and CDR2 is FVKESK. The CDR3 runs 15 residues. The CDR3 here is CASSQETGWQETQYF. CDR3 sequence (DNA): TGTGCCAGCAGCCAAGAGACAGGGTGGCAAGAGACCCAGTACTTC.

The J gene is TRBJ1-2, the V gene TRBV19; 9 bases match TRBD1. Unmatched junction bases numbered 0, after V lost 6 bases and J lost 4 bases. CDR3 length equals 12 residues. Germline V CDR1 and CDR2: LNHDA, SQIVND (reference sequence). CDR3 loop: CASRQGAYGYTF. The CDR3 bases are TGTGCCAGTAGACAGGGGGCCTATGGCTACACCTTC.

V is TRBV11-2 and J is TRBJ1-3, with D unclear. CDR3 length equals 14 residues. Trimming took 3 bases from V and 8 from J, leaving 14 bases between them. Per the germline V gene, CDR1 is SGHAT and CDR2 is FQNNGV. The CDR3 reads CASSFNHGGDTIYF. In DNA form, the CDR3 reads TGTGCCAGCAGCTTCAATCACGGCGGAGACACCATATATTTT.

The chain employs TRBV6-5 and TRBJ2-5, with 8 positions matching TRBD1. The length of the CDR3 is 15 residues. CDR1 and CDR2 from the germline V gene are MNHEY and SVGAGI. V was clipped by 6 bases and J by 12 bases; unmatched bases: 18. The CDR3 loop reads CASSGSGGTSRVEYF. The CDR3 coding sequence is TGTGCCAGCAGCGGGTCAGGGGGCACGTCAAGAGTAGAGTACTTC.

The table lists this clone with a count of one. The rearrangement joins TRBV5-1 to TRBJ2-7; 7 positions match TRBD1. J lost 2 bases, V lost 2 bases, and 4 bases had no gene match. Germline V CDR1 and CDR2: SGHRS, YFSETQ. The CDR3 is 14 residues long. CDR3 region: CASSFGTAPYEQYF. The CDR3 DNA reads as TGCGCCAGCAGCTTCGGGACAGCACCCTACGAGCAGTACTTC.

The rearrangement links TRBV5-1 to TRBJ2-6; 7 bases match TRBD1. After removal of 6 bases from V and 2 bases from J, the junction contained 11 bases not matched to a gene. Germline assignment: CDR1 SGHRS and CDR2 YFSETQ. This CDR3 region has 17 residues. The CDR3 protein is CASTSDRVWAGANVLTF. As DNA, the CDR3 is TGCGCCAGCACGAGCGACAGGGTTTGGGCTGGGGCCAACGTCCTGACTTTC. The full variable domain, completed using reference TRBV5-1 and TRBJ2-6, is KAGVTQTPRYLIKTRGQQVTLSCSPISGHRSVSWYQQTPGQGLQFLFEYFSETQRNKGNFPGRFSGRQFSNSRSEMNVSTLELGDSALYLCASTSDRVWAGANVLTFGAGSRLTVL.

V usage is TRBV4-1 and J usage is TRBJ1-1; unclear D gene. CDR3 length equals 17 residues. V lost 4 bases and J lost 0, with 18 bases in between. CDR1 is MGHRA, CDR2 YSYEKL, per germline. The CDR3 loop reads CASSPPYGLGMNTEAFF. CDR3 bases: TGCGCCAGCAGCCCGCCGTATGGCTTGGGAATGAACACTGAAGCTTTCTTT.

This clone has only one observation. This chain uses TRBV9 with TRBJ2-5; 11 nucleotides line up with TRBD2. Trimming cost V 0 bases and J 4 bases; bases outside gene matches: 5. The germline V gene has CDR1 SGDLS and CDR2 YYNGEE. The CDR3 totals 16 residues. The CDR3 reads CASSVEALAGGETQYF. In DNA form, the CDR3 reads TGTGCCAGCAGCGTAGAGGCCCTAGCGGGAGGAGAGACCCAGTACTTC.

This clone has just a few counts. The chain joins TRBV3-1 (or the pseudogene TRBV3-2) to TRBJ1-5; 8 bases are a match to TRBD1. Per germline, CDR1 LGHDT and CDR2 YNNKEL (reference sequence). Trimming removed 2 bases from V and 6 bases from J; junction bases left unmatched: 3. The CDR3 runs to 14 residues. CDR3 loop: CASSQTGGFQPQHF. In DNA, the CDR3 is TGTGCCAGCAGCCAAACAGGGGGGTTTCAGCCCCAGCATTTT.

V and J are TRBV6-5 and TRBJ2-1, with D perhaps matching TRBD1 (7 bases). V lost 7 bases to trimming and J lost 15 bases, with 28 bases between them. The germline V gene encodes CDR1 MNHEY and CDR2 SVGAGI. The CDR3 covers 15 residues. The CDR3 is CASNGGGSGENARFF. The CDR3 region has the DNA TGTGCCAGCAACGGAGGGGGCTCTGGAGAAAATGCACGGTTCTTC.

The rearrangement joins TRBV28 to TRBJ1-1; no definite D call. The germline CDR1 and CDR2 sequences are MDHEN and SYDVKM. The length of the CDR3 is 11 residues. V dropped 6 bases and J dropped 8 bases, with 10 bases sitting between them. CDR3 loop: CASRRYQEAFF. The CDR3 DNA follows: TGTGCCAGCAGGCGTTATCAGGAAGCTTTCTTT.

The V and J genes are TRBV28 and TRBJ1-2; D is ambiguous. V shed 6 bases and J shed 3 bases, with 14 bases lying between them. Germline-derived CDR1 and CDR2 are MDHEN and SYDVKM. This CDR3 region has 14 residues. The CDR3 sequence is CASRKHAIHYGYTF. In nucleotides, the CDR3 is TGTGCCAGCAGAAAACACGCGATCCACTATGGCTACACCTTC.

This sequence joins TRBV5-4 and TRBJ2-2; TRBD2 is a possible D gene (6 bases). The CDR3 is 16 residues long. The V gene lost 2 bases and the J gene lost 4 bases, with 15 bases spanning the gap. The germline V gene encodes CDR1 SGHNT and CDR2 YYREEE (reference sequence). CDR3 loop: CASSFGSNIGTGELFF. The DNA of the CDR3 is TGTGCCAGCAGCTTCGGGAGTAACATCGGCACCGGGGAGCTGTTTTTT.

This clone was picked up a small number of times. This rearrangement joins TRBV6-1 to TRBJ2-5, with 9 bases that match TRBD1. Germline V lookup: CDR1 MNHNS, CDR2 SASEGT. V gave up 0 bases and J gave up 5 bases; unmatched junction bases: 4. This CDR3 is built from 15 residues. The CDR3 here is CASSEATGGVETQYF. The CDR3 nucleotides are TGTGCCAGCAGTGAAGCTACAGGGGGCGTGGAGACCCAGTACTTC.

The J gene is TRBJ1-2, the V gene TRBV25-1, with 9 nucleotides matching TRBD1. The CDR3 covers 15 residues. The trim removed 1 base at V and 4 bases at J, leaving 4 bases unmatched. Per germline, CDR1 MGHDK and CDR2 SYGVNS. The CDR3 loop is CASSESDRGSYGYTF. The CDR3 DNA is TGTGCCAGCAGTGAATCAGACAGGGGGAGCTATGGCTACACCTTC.

CDR3 region: CASSVGRERQETQYF. DNA for the CDR3: TGTGCCAGCAGCGTGGGGCGGGAGCGGCAAGAGACCCAGTACTTC. V usage is TRBV9 and J usage is TRBJ2-5, with 7 bases identical to TRBD2. The CDR3 spans 15 residues. V lost 2 bases and J lost 2; bases outside the gene matches: 6. Germline lookup yields CDR1 SGDLS and CDR2 YYNGEE.

The V gene is TRBV5-1, the J gene TRBJ2-7; 11 bases are shared with TRBD1. Per germline, CDR1 SGHRS and CDR2 YFSETQ. CDR3 length: 15 amino acids. Trimming removed 2 bases from V and 4 bases from J; junction bases left unmatched: 5. CDR3 in amino acids: CASSFRTGGMYEQYF. In DNA form, the CDR3 reads TGCGCCAGCAGCTTCCGGACAGGGGGCATGTACGAGCAGTACTTC.

The rearrangement links TRBV6-5 to TRBJ1-3; D is unclear. The CDR3 spans 14 residues. Trimming shortened V by 0 bases and J by 1 base, and 4 bases separated the two germline ends. Germline V gives CDR1 MNHEY, CDR2 SVGAGI. For the CDR3, the DNA is TGTGCCAGCAGTTACTCCTATTCTGGAAACACCATATATTTT. Its protein is CASSYSYSGNTIYF.

The rearrangement links TRBV3-1 (or the pseudogene TRBV3-2) to TRBJ1-2; TRBD1 might be the D (5 bases). V shed 1 base and J shed 8 bases, with 11 bases lying between them. The CDR3 has 13 amino acids. The V gene's germline CDR1 is LGHDT and CDR2 YNNKEL (reference sequence). The CDR3 reads CASSQVGAEGYTF. Written as DNA, the CDR3 is TGTGCCAGCAGCCAAGTCGGGGCGGAGGGCTACACCTTC.

The J gene is TRBJ2-1, the V gene TRBV4-1; 13 bases line up with TRBD2. V gave up 1 base and J gave up 9 bases; unmatched junction bases: 3. In germline, CDR1 is MGHRA, CDR2 YSYEKL. CDR3 length equals 15 residues. CDR3 in amino acids: CASSQAGLAGREQFF. CDR3 nucleotide sequence: TGCGCCAGCAGCCAAGCGGGACTAGCGGGACGTGAGCAGTTCTTC.